The clone carrying this T cell receptor (beta chain) was seen ten or more times. The sample originates from a study of T cells in Graves' hyperthyroidism and ophthalmopathy. Together with thyroid ultrasound, orbital computed tomography, serum thyroxine and TRAb, clinical symptoms were used for diagnoses. Trimming shortened V by 6 bases and J by 0 bases, and 20 bases separated the two germline ends. The CDR3 contains 17 residues. Germline V gene data show CDR1 as SGHTA and CDR2 as FQGTGA. TCR beta CDR3 region amplification was performed from RNA transcripts. RT-PCR in the first round (using the HTBI primer set) targeted the TCR CDR3. MiXCR, run by TCRdb on the multiplex PCR reads, gives a single entry per CDR3 protein. The sample yields under 250,000 distinct CDR3 sequences, about 15% seen once.

This TCR was sampled from a man aged 45 to 65 with Graves' hyperthyroidism. The sample consisted of blood. J is TRBJ1-1 and V is TRBV7-3, with no clear D. The CDR3 region has the DNA TGTGCCAGCAGTCCAACGGCGGGATGGGGATTGAACACTGAAGCTTTCTTT. The encoded protein is CASSPTAGWGLNTEAFF.